This T cell receptor beta chain was observed in a study of T cell clonotyping in hematopoietic cell transplantation. Profiled with immunoSEQ multiplex PCR; TCRdb holds only in-frame clones, not every one. There are over 10,000 clones in the sample; just under 85% occur only once, and less than 7% lies in the top ten. Regarding the study as a whole: At the given depth, recipient repertoires were over 97% de novo clonotypes. Higher Inverse Simpson Index values in graft donor and pretransplant recipient predicted broader posttransplant TCR diversity.

To note about this clone: The antigen is undetermined.

This CDR3 is 14 amino acids long. V gave up 5 bases and J gave up 9 bases, with 19 bases separating them. Germline V gene lookup returns CDR1 SGHTA and CDR2 FQGNSA. Here the sequenced sample was PBMCs, taken 100 days after allogeneic stem cell transplant. The chain recombines TRBV7-2 with TRBJ2-5; D remains ambiguous. The clonotype originates from a female patient aged 40-50 years who had an allogeneic stem cell transplant from a related donor, so T cells may come from the graft donor. Some clones in this sample may be carry-over from other donors' samples. In DNA form, the CDR3 reads TGTGCCAGCAGCCCTTATGGCTCCACGGAAGCCCAGTACTTC. This sequence encodes CASSPYGSTEAQYF.